What follows describes a single T cell receptor beta chain. What it binds is unknown. Treatment: oral pan-JAK inhibitor, 5-10 mg twice daily. The data were obtained in a study of CD8+ T cells in alopecia areata. In the study overall: Treatment with tofacitinib (6 to 18 months) was followed by 6 months off drug.

V dropped 2 bases and J dropped 1 base, with 6 bases sitting between them. This CDR3 region has 12 residues. Germline CDR1 reads GTSNPN; CDR2 reads SVGIG (reference sequence). Whole-study results and caveats: The study found TCR sharing across patients less clear than in mice, possibly for HLA reasons. Clonality in the scalp and expanded CD8+ clones ranked among the top 100 were significantly decreased by tofacitinib. Lesional tissue from the scalp (especially in alopecia totalis/universalis) showed higher clonality than normal scalp.

After isolation, RNA underwent reverse transcription to generate cDNA as the sequencing template. The data were produced by immunoSEQ multiplex PCR, yet TCRdb's version contains in-frame clones alone and is incomplete. Here the sample spans fewer than 200,000 clones, roughly 62% being singletons. The clonotype originates from a human donor with alopecia areata. The chain carries TRBV30 and TRBJ2-7; no clear D. This sample comprised CD8+ T cells sorted from blood, obtained at week 24, from a patient treated with tofacitinib. This CDR3 is CAWSRGSYEQYF. CDR3 DNA: TGTGCCTGGAGTAGAGGATCCTACGAGCAGTACTTC. Drawing the rest from reference TRBV30 and TRBJ2-7, the complete variable domain is SQTIHQWPATLVQPVGSPLSLECTVEGTSNPNLYWYRQAAGRGLQLLFYSVGIGQISSEVPQNLSASRPQDRQFILSSKKLLLSDSGFYLCAWSRGSYEQYFGPGTRLTVT.